The present T cell receptor (beta chain) was sequenced within a study of blood T cell repertoires in COVID-19. Some clones are missing from TCRdb's copy, which holds only in-frame ones; the method was immunoSEQ multiplex PCR. This table has about 140,000 clones, around 87% appearing once. CDR1 is SGHTA and CDR2 is FQGNSA in the germline V gene. The CDR3 covers 14 residues. V dropped 3 bases and J dropped 2 bases, with 11 bases sitting between them. The sample consisted of peripheral blood. The chain is built from TRBV7-2 and TRBJ2-7; D gene uncertain. This sequence was found in a man over 45 with active COVID-19. This CDR3 is CASSFFERAYEQYF. The CDR3 nucleotides read TGTGCCAGCAGCTTCTTTGAAAGAGCCTACGAGCAGTACTTC.